What follows are 15 T cell receptor beta chains derived from one specimen sequenced in a study of tumor-infiltrating lymphocytes in primary liver carcinoma. TCR beta cDNA was made from approximately 540 ng total RNA with a constant-region primer. Researchers made the TCR beta libraries by running three nested multiplex PCR rounds with slightly modified ARM-PCR. A C-beta reverse primer and TRBV1-TRBV30 forward primers served in each of the first two PCR rounds, at about 9 cycles apiece. TCRdb reanalysed the multiplex PCR reads using MiXCR and keeps one entry per CDR3 protein. The table has fewer than 350,000 distinct CDR3 sequences, roughly 60% seen once. Blood RNA came from unsorted whole blood; germline DNA was also extracted. The specimen sequenced was peripheral blood. The receptor set was obtained from a man aged 40-49 years with primary liver carcinoma and hepatitis B virus infection.

The chain has TRBV12-5 and TRBJ1-1; TRBD1 might be the D (5 bases). Germline V gives CDR1 LGHNT, CDR2 FRNRAP. V lost 6 bases to trimming and J lost 1 base, with 9 bases between them. This CDR3 region has 13 residues. The CDR3 loop is CASGMGGNTEAFF. CDR3 DNA: TGTGCTAGTGGGATGGGGGGGAACACTGAAGCTTTCTTT.

Of note for this clonotype: A junction end diverges from the germline sequence, so it may reflect a read error. The genes are TRBV4-3 and TRBJ2-2; TRBD1 aligns across 8 bases. Germline V CDR1 and CDR2: LGHNA, YSLEER. The CDR3 loop spans 15 amino acids. DNA of the CDR3: TGCGCCAGGAGACGTGACAGGGGTGTCACCGGGGAGCTGTTATTT. It specifies CARRRDRGVTGELLF.

This chain joins TRBV5-1 and TRBJ2-5, with D unclear. Germline V gene lookup returns CDR1 SGHRS and CDR2 YFSETQ. V was clipped by 9 bases and J by 4 bases, with 16 bases between them. The CDR3 contains 13 residues. This CDR3 reads CATQSRPGETQYF. CDR3 nucleotide sequence: TGCGCCACCCAATCCAGACCAGGAGAGACCCAGTACTTC.

CDR3 DNA: TGTGCCAGCAGTAAGATCAATAGCAATCAGCCCCAGCATTTT. This translates into CASSKINSNQPQHF. V and J are TRBV6-2 or TRBV6-3 and TRBJ1-5; D uncertain. Deletions cut 5 bases from V and 0 bases from J, with 8 bases between. Germline lookup yields CDR1 MNHEY and CDR2 SVGEGT. The CDR3 consists of 14 residues.

As concerns this clonotype: The final CDR3 position lacks the conserved phenylalanine or tryptophan, pointing to a likely read error. It is unclear where the CDR3 begins or ends on the DNA, so no DNA is shown, and the CDR3 is as TCRdb lists it. The J gene is TRBJ2-1, the V gene TRBV10-3; no check of the table's D call, TRBD1, against the DNA was made. Counting both end residues, the CDR3 totals 14 amino acids. Per the germline V gene, CDR1 is ENHRY and CDR2 is SYGVKD. CDR3 region: CAISESSGAPEQLS.

This clonotype was recorded many times. This chain links TRBV6-2 or TRBV6-3 with TRBJ1-2; D is unresolved. The germline CDR1 and CDR2 sequences are MNHEY and SVGEGT. V was clipped by 6 bases and J by 1 base, with 6 bases between them. This CDR3 comprises 12 residues. CDR3 sequence: CASRTDNYGYTF. The CDR3 nucleotides read TGTGCCAGCAGGACGGATAACTATGGCTACACCTTC.

About this clonotype: The conserved final phenylalanine or tryptophan is absent from the CDR3, which likely points to a read error. The rearrangement links TRBV5-6 to TRBJ2-1; tentatively, D is TRBD2 (5 bases). The germline V and J ends were trimmed by 4 bases and 6 bases, with 11 bases remaining between them. The CDR3 is 13 amino acids. CDR1 is SGHDT, CDR2 YYEEEE, per germline. This CDR3 reads CASSLVASNEQFL. Written as DNA, the CDR3 is TGTGCCAGCAGCCTGGTAGCGTCCAATGAGCAGTTCTTA.

CDR3 region: CARNQGPTYNEQFF. DNA for the CDR3: TGCGCCAGGAACCAAGGGCCTACCTACAATGAGCAGTTCTTC. This chain links TRBV4-3 with TRBJ2-1; D is unresolved. The germline V and J ends were trimmed by 9 bases and 2 bases, with 14 bases remaining between them. Germline V gene lookup returns CDR1 LGHNA and CDR2 YSLEER. The CDR3 runs to 14 residues.

As regards this clonotype: It may be a read error: a sequence one base away is much more abundant. The chain is built from TRBV6-2 or TRBV6-3 and TRBJ1-2; TRBD1 matches 9 bases. Germline values: CDR1 MNHEY, CDR2 SVGEGT. Unmatched junction bases numbered 10, after V lost 9 bases and J lost 8 bases. The CDR3 extends over 13 amino acids. DNA for the CDR3: TGTGCCAGAAGCCCCGGGACAGGGAGAGGCTACACCTTC. It encodes CARSPGTGRGYTF.

V gene TRBV5-1 combines with J gene TRBJ2-1, with TRBD2 matching 7 bases. This CDR3 is 15 amino acids long. The V gene's germline CDR1 is SGHRS and CDR2 YFSETQ. J was trimmed by 9 bases and V by 0 bases; bases with no gene match: 9. CDR3 residues: CASSLEASGNSEQFF. Here the CDR3 DNA reads TGCGCCAGCAGCTTGGAGGCTAGCGGTAACAGTGAGCAGTTCTTC. Supplemented by reference TRBV5-1 and TRBJ2-1, the full variable domain reads KAGVTQTPRYLIKTRGQQVTLSCSPISGHRSVSWYQQTPGQGLQFLFEYFSETQRNKGNFPGRFSGRQFSNSRSEMNVSTLELGDSALYLCASSLEASGNSEQFFGPGTRLTVL.

With respect to this clonotype: A read error may be the cause here, since a much bigger clone is one base away. V gene TRBV6-1 combines with J gene TRBJ2-1; TRBD2 agrees at 11 bases. The germline CDR1 and CDR2 sequences are MNHNS and SASEGT. CDR3 length: 17 residues. V shed 0 bases, J shed 13 bases, and the junction held 14 bases outside the gene matches. CDR3 nucleotides: TGTGCCAGCAGTGAAGCGATTCCTAGCGGGAGGCAGCTTGATCAGTTCTTC. It yields the protein CASSEAIPSGRQLDQFF.

With regard to this clonotype: This may be a read error: a much more frequent sequence differs by one nucleotide. This chain joins TRBV11-1 and TRBJ2-7; 7 bases agree with TRBD2. Germline assignment: CDR1 SGHAT and CDR2 FQDESV (reference sequence). V shed 5 bases, J shed 5 bases, and the junction held 9 bases outside the gene matches. The CDR3 has 14 residues. The CDR3 sequence: CASSHVGGSHEQYF. The CDR3 DNA reads TGTGCCAGCAGCCACGTGGGCGGGAGCCACGAGCAGTACTTC.

This clonotype was counted ten times or more. The rearrangement joins TRBV4-3 to TRBJ1-5; a possible D gene is TRBD1 (6 bases). The CDR3 covers 18 residues. V shed 0 bases and J shed 0 bases, with 15 bases lying between them. Germline V gives CDR1 LGHNA, CDR2 YSLEER. The CDR3 loop is CASSQDARDTYSNQPQHF. CDR3 in DNA: TGCGCCAGCAGCCAAGATGCTCGGGACACATATAGCAATCAGCCCCAGCATTTT.

The chain uses TRBV12-3 or TRBV12-4 and TRBJ2-2; no firm D call. Trimming pared 7 bases from V and 3 bases from J, leaving 18 bases between. CDR3 length: 16 amino acids. In DNA form, the CDR3 reads TGTGCCAGCATTCTAAGCGTGGGCAAGGACACCGGGGAGCTGTTTTTT. The encoded protein is CASILSVGKDTGELFF.

Points on this clonotype: Mismatch with germline at one junction end may stem from a read error. V gene TRBV6-6 combines with J gene TRBJ2-5; 8 bases fit TRBD1. The CDR3 covers 15 residues. Per germline, CDR1 MNHNY and CDR2 SVGAGI (reference sequence). The CDR3 DNA is TGTGCCGGCAGTTACCCAGGGACAGGCCAAGAGACCCTGTACTTC. Its protein is CAGSYPGTGQETLYF.